Listed below are T cell receptor beta chains from one sample, sequenced in a study of read filtering for tumor transcriptome and immune sequencing. Each CDR3 protein gets one entry after TCRdb re-called the reads with MiXCR. The sample holds 75,000 to 95,000 distinct CDR3 sequences, roughly 12% seen once. Sequenced input: a population of CD138-negative cells sorted from bone marrow. These receptors all come from a donor at least 40 years old with multiple myeloma. Each CDR3 is given with its conserved first and last residue. A D gene is named only where the DNA matches it firmly. Part of the rows lack a size; the others show once, few, many or a class for expanded clones.

j_call d_call v_call clone_size cdr3_length cdr3_nt cdr3_aa
TRBJ1-1 NA TRBV20-1 many 12 TGCAGTGGCGGGGGGGGGGCTGCTGAAGCTTTCTTT CSGGGGAAEAFF
TRBJ2-7 TRBD1 TRBV6-5 NA 15 TGTGCCAGCAGTCATGGACAGGGGCGATCCTACGAGCAGTACTTC CASSHGQGRSYEQYF
TRBJ2-1 NA TRBV24-1 many 15 TGTGCCACCAGTGATCTCCCAGGGGGGGATAATGAGCAGTTCTTC CATSDLPGGDNEQFF
TRBJ1-1 TRBD1 TRBV10-3 NA 13 TGTGCCTTCAGTGCGCGGGACAGTGGGAAAGCTTTCTTT CAFSARDSGKAFF
TRBJ2-5 TRBD1 TRBV7-9 many 15 TGTGCCAGCAGCCCAGAAGGGACAGGGCGGGAGACCCAGTACTTC CASSPEGTGRETQYF
TRBJ2-1 NA TRBV24-1 few 18 TGTGCCACCAGTGAGCCCCTCCCCAGGGAGAGCTCCTACAATGAGCAGTTCTTC CATSEPLPRESSYNEQFF
TRBJ2-1 NA TRBV7-8 few 15 TGTGCCAGCAGCTTAGGTTTGCGCCAGGGAGATGAGCAGTTCTTC CASSLGLRQGDEQFF
TRBJ2-1 TRBD2 TRBV5-1 many 15 TGCGCCAGCAGCTTGGCCGGACTAGCGGGATCGGTGTGGTTCTTC CASSLAGLAGSVWFF
TRBJ2-1 TRBD2 TRBV2 many 19 TGTGCCAGCAGTGTTAGTACGGAGCTAGCGGGAGGGACCTACAATGAGCAGTTCTTC CASSVSTELAGGTYNEQFF
TRBJ2-1 NA TRBV11-3 many 15 TGTGCCAGCAGCTTAGGATGGGCAGGGTACAATGAGCAGTTCTTC CASSLGWAGYNEQFF
TRBJ1-4 TRBD1 TRBV6-2/TRBV6-3 many 15 TGTGCCAGCAGTCTCAGGACAGGAACTAATGAAAAACTGTTTTTT CASSLRTGTNEKLFF
TRBJ2-4 NA TRBV10-1 few 13 TGCGCCACCCAAACCCCAGGGGAAAACATTCAGTACTTC CATQTPGENIQYF
TRBJ2-3 TRBD2 TRBV30 NA 17 TGTGCCTGGAGCTCCTGGAGGACTAGCGGGAACTCAGATACGCAGTATTTT CAWSSWRTSGNSDTQYF
TRBJ2-1 TRBD1 TRBV20-1 many 14 TGCAGTGCGGCCCGGTCAGGGGGTTGGAATGAGCAGTTCTTC CSAARSGGWNEQFF
TRBJ1-4 NA TRBV30 many 16 TGTGCCTGGAGTACCCCTAGGAGAGAGACTAATGAAAAACTGTTTTTT CAWSTPRRETNEKLFF
TRBJ1-1 TRBD1 TRBV9 many 13 TGTGCCAGCACCAGGACAGGGAACACTGAAGCTTTCTTT CASTRTGNTEAFF
TRBJ2-1 NA TRBV5-1 many 17 TGCGCCAGCAGCCGTCAACTTAGCGGACAAAGTTACAATGAGCAGTTCTTC CASSRQLSGQSYNEQFF
TRBJ2-3 NA TRBV18 many 14 TGTGCCAGCTCACCACCTAGCATCACAGATACGCAGTATTTT CASSPPSITDTQYF
TRBJ2-1 TRBD1 TRBV2 many 14 TGTGCCAGCAAAGTCCGGCAGGGGGCAGGTGAGCAGTTCTTC CASKVRQGAGEQFF
TRBJ2-6 NA TRBV6-5 many 15 TGTGCCAGCAGACTCCGACCCTCCGGGGCCAACGTCCTGACTTTC CASRLRPSGANVLTF
TRBJ1-1 TRBD1 TRBV3-1 many 14 TGTGCCAGCAGCTTGGGACAGGCGAACACTGAAGCTTTCTTT CASSLGQANTEAFF
TRBJ1-3 NA TRBV29-1 many 17 TGCAGCGTTACCCAGGGATCGTCGTCCCTCTCTGGAAACACCATATATTTT CSVTQGSSSLSGNTIYF
TRBJ2-7 NA TRBV5-1 few 13 TGCGCCAGCAGCCTTTCGACAGCCTACGAGCAGTACTTC CASSLSTAYEQYF
TRBJ2-3 NA TRBV28 many 16 TGTGCCAGCATGTCAGGGAATGGGGCTAGGACAGATACGCAGTATTTT CASMSGNGARTDTQYF
TRBJ2-2 NA TRBV28 few 21 TGTGCCAGCAGTTCCCAATACGTCCGGGGCATCGAGAAAAAGAACACCGGGGAGCTGTTTTTT CASSSQYVRGIEKKNTGELFF
TRBJ2-5 TRBD2 TRBV5-1 many 15 TGCGCCAGCAGCTACGGGACTAGCGGCCAAGAGACCCAGTACTTC CASSYGTSGQETQYF
TRBJ1-5 NA TRBV21-1 many 18 TGTGCCAGCAGCGCTCAAATCCCCGGACAGGGTAGCAATCAGCCCCAGCATTTT CASSAQIPGQGSNQPQHF
TRBJ2-3 TRBD1 TRBV5-1 many 15 TGCGCCAGCAGCTCGACAGGGGGCCCGTCGGATACGCAGTATTTT CASSSTGGPSDTQYF
TRBJ2-2 TRBD2 TRBV20-1 medium-sized 13 TGCAGTGCTCCCTCGGGAGGGGCCGGGGAGCTGTTTTTT CSAPSGGAGELFF
TRBJ2-3 NA TRBV5-1 many 17 TGCGCCAGCAGCCCCGCAAGGGTTCTGGGGCTCACAGATACGCAGTATTTT CASSPARVLGLTDTQYF
TRBJ1-1 NA TRBV5-1 many 15 TGCGCCAGCAGCTTGGGACAGACCGGGGGCACTGAAGCTTTCTTT CASSLGQTGGTEAFF
TRBJ2-1 NA TRBV5-1 NA 13 TGCGCCAGCAGCTACTCCCCGACAGAAAAGCAGTTCTTC CASSYSPTEKQFF
TRBJ1-1 NA TRBV25-1 many 12 TGTGCCAGCAGTGAGACAGGTCTAGAAGCTTTCTTT CASSETGLEAFF
TRBJ2-7 TRBD1 TRBV11-3 many 14 TGTGCCAGCACCCCCAACCGGGACAGCTACGAGCAGTACTTC CASTPNRDSYEQYF
TRBJ2-1 TRBD1 TRBV28 NA 14 TGTGCCAGCAGTTCGGGACAGGGGGCGAATGAGCAGTTCTTC CASSSGQGANEQFF
TRBJ1-5 NA TRBV12-3/TRBV12-4 many 14 TGTGCCAGCAGTTCCTTTCAGGGAAGGGAGCCCCAGCATTTT CASSSFQGREPQHF
TRBJ2-1 TRBD1 TRBV4-1 many 15 TGCGCCAGCAGCCAACGCGACAGGGGACCCAATGAGCAGTTCTTC CASSQRDRGPNEQFF
TRBJ2-5 TRBD1 TRBV5-1 NA 17 TGCGCCAGCAGGAGGGGAGGTACAGGGGGCCTACAAGAGATCCAGTACTTC CASRRGGTGGLQEIQYF
TRBJ2-1 TRBD2 TRBV7-9 many 14 TGTGCCAGCAGCAATAGTGGGGGGGGCAATGAGCAGTTCTTC CASSNSGGGNEQFF
TRBJ2-2 NA TRBV19 many 13 TGTGCCAGTAGTATCTCCGGCACCGGGGAGCTGTTTTTT CASSISGTGELFF
TRBJ2-1 NA TRBV20-1 many 16 TGCAGTGCTAGGGGGCGGGACTTAAGCTCCTACAATGAGCAGTTCTTC CSARGRDLSSYNEQFF
TRBJ2-1 TRBD2 TRBV29-1 few 13 TGCAGCGGTGAGGGGACTAGGGTCGATGAGCAGTTCTTC CSGEGTRVDEQFF
TRBJ2-5 NA TRBV9 many 17 TGTGCCAGCAGCGTAGCTACGGGGGTGCCGTACCAAGAGACCCAGTACTTC CASSVATGVPYQETQYF
TRBJ2-1 NA TRBV5-1 many 16 TGCGCCAGCAGCTTGGGGGCTACTAGTACCTACAATGAGCAGTTCTTC CASSLGATSTYNEQFF
TRBJ2-7 TRBD2 TRBV6-1 many 14 TGTGCCAGCAGTGACCCGGGACTAGCAAAAGAGCAGTACTTC CASSDPGLAKEQYF
TRBJ1-2 TRBD1 TRBV12-3/TRBV12-4 many 13 TGTGCCAGCAGTTTTAACAGGGGGCAGGGCTACACCTTC CASSFNRGQGYTF
TRBJ2-1 NA TRBV5-5 many 17 TGTGCCAGCAACAAACGGGGGATTTCGAGCTCCTACAATGAGCAGTTCTTC CASNKRGISSSYNEQFF
TRBJ2-2 NA TRBV12-5 many 13 TGTGCTAGTGGTTGGCGGAACACCGGGGAGCTGTTTTTT CASGWRNTGELFF
TRBJ2-7 NA TRBV28 NA 16 TGTGCCAGCAGTTTATTGTCAGGGGATCGTCCCTACGAGCAGTACTTC CASSLLSGDRPYEQYF
TRBJ2-1 NA TRBV14 many 14 TGTGCCAGCAGCCAGTGGGGGGCCTACAATGAGCAGTTCTTC CASSQWGAYNEQFF
TRBJ2-2 NA TRBV2 many 13 TGTGCCGTCCGAAGCGCGAACACCGGGGAGCTGTTTTTT CAVRSANTGELFF